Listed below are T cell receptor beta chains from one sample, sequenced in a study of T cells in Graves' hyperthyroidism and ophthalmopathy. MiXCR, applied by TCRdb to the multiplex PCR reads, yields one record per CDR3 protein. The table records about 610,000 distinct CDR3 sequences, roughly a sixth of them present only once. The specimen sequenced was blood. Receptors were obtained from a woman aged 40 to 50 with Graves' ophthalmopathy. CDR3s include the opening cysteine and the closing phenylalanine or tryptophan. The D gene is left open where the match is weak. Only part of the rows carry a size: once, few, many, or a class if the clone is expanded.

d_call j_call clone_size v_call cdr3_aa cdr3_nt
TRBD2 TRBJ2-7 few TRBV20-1 CSARASGRAYEQYF TGCAGTGCTAGGGCCAGCGGGAGGGCCTACGAGCAGTACTTC
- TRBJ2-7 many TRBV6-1 CASGQGGFTNRYEQYF TGTGCCAGCGGGCAAGGGGGGTTCACCAACCGCTACGAGCAGTACTTC
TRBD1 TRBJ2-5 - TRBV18 CASSRRQGQGTQYF TGTGCCAGCTCACGGCGACAGGGCCAAGGGACCCAGTACTTC
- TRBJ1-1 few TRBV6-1 CASKSPWGNTEAFF TGTGCCAGCAAATCTCCATGGGGGAACACTGAAGCTTTCTTT
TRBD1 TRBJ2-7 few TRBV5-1 CASSFTGTASYEQYF TGCGCCAGCAGCTTTACCGGGACAGCATCCTACGAGCAGTACTTC
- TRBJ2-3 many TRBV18 CASSPGTGDTQYF TGTGCCAGCTCACCAGGCACCGGGGATACGCAGTATTTT
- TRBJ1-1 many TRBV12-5 CASGLGRFGDMNTEAFF TGTGCTAGTGGTTTGGGACGGTTTGGGGACATGAACACTGAAGCTTTCTTT
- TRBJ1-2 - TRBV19 CASTNPGPNYGYTF TGTGCCAGTACTAACCCGGGCCCGAACTATGGCTACACCTTC
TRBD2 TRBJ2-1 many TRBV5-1 CASSLGEGEQFF TGTGCCAGCAGCTTAGGGGAGGGGGAGCAGTTCTTC
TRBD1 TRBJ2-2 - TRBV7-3 CASSLPRSGTGITGELFF TGTGCCAGCAGCTTGCCCCGATCCGGGACAGGGATCACCGGGGAGCTGTTTTTT
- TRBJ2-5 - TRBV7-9 CASSSGATGQETQYF TGTGCCAGCAGCTCGGGTGCCACAGGTCAAGAGACCCAGTACTTC
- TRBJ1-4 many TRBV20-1 CSASLGAHEKLFF TGCAGTGCTAGTCTTGGCGCTCATGAAAAACTGTTTTTT
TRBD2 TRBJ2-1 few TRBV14 CASSQVLGRANEQFF TGTGCCAGCAGCCAAGTACTAGGGAGGGCCAATGAGCAGTTCTTC